These 17 T cell receptor beta chains were all obtained from the same sample, sequenced in a study of post-analysis software for immune sequencing data. Points from the study as a whole: TRBV segments more frequent in patients than in controls numbered roughly 5 and included TRBV5-6, TRBV5-1 and TRBV20-1.

The authors incorporated unique molecular identifiers into the TCR beta cDNA libraries. TCRdb reanalysed the PCR reads using MiXCR and keeps one entry per CDR3 protein. The sample carries under 900,000 distinct CDR3 sequences, about 57% recorded once. The antigens these receptors bind are not known. Sequenced: blood. Source of these receptors: a girl aged 10 to 17 with multiple sclerosis.

This chain connects TRBV18 to TRBJ1-5; D is ambiguous. This CDR3 has 14 amino acids. Germline CDR1 reads KGHSH; CDR2 reads LQKENI. The V end was cut by 2 bases, the J end by 4 bases, with 9 bases between. The CDR3 DNA reads TGTGCCAGCTCACCAATCAGCCTTAATCAGCCCCAGCATTTT. Translating gives CASSPISLNQPQHF.

The V gene is TRBV7-9, the J gene TRBJ2-1, with 11 bases that match TRBD1. CDR1 is SEHNR and CDR2 is FQNEAQ in the germline V gene (reference sequence). The CDR3 has 12 amino acids. The V and J ends lost 8 bases and 6 bases, in that order; junction bases with no gene match: 0. CDR3 nucleotides: TGTGCCAGCGGGACAGGGGGCAATGAGCAGTTCTTC. As protein: CASGTGGNEQFF.

This chain uses TRBV7-3 with TRBJ2-3, with D perhaps matching TRBD1 or TRBD2 (5 bases each). This CDR3 spans 15 amino acids. In germline, CDR1 is SGHTA, CDR2 FQGTGA. The V end lost 6 bases, the J end lost 5 bases, and 18 bases lay between the germline ends. The CDR3 reads CASSPGTSRLDTQYF. CDR3 coding DNA: TGTGCCAGCAGTCCTGGGACCTCACGGTTAGATACGCAGTATTTT. The whole variable domain, filled in from reference TRBV7-3 and TRBJ2-3, reads GAGVSQTPSNKVTEKGKYVELRCDPISGHTALYWYRQSLGQGPEFLIYFQGTGAADDSGLPNDRFFAVRPEGSVSTLKIQRTERGDSAVYLCASSPGTSRLDTQYFGPGTRLTVL.

The chain uses TRBV7-2 and TRBJ1-4, with D unresolved. The CDR3 is 13 amino acids. Trimming took 6 bases from V and 5 from J, leaving 10 bases between them. Germline CDR1 reads SGHTA; CDR2 reads FQGNSA. The CDR3 protein is CASRMEPNEKLFF. Here the CDR3 DNA reads TGTGCCAGCAGGATGGAGCCAAATGAAAAACTGTTTTTT.

This clonotype was counted between two and nine times. The rearrangement links TRBV5-6 to TRBJ2-3; D gene unclear. This CDR3 spans 12 amino acids. Germline V gives CDR1 SGHDT, CDR2 YYEEEE. The ends were cut back, 3 bases at V and 1 base at J, with 3 bases in the middle. The CDR3 DNA reads TGTGCCAGCAGCTGGGGCACAGATACGCAGTATTTT. Its protein product is CASSWGTDTQYF.

The chain combines TRBV12-3 or TRBV12-4 with TRBJ2-3; D is tentatively TRBD1 or TRBD2 (5 bases each). The ends were cut back, 4 bases at V and 5 bases at J, with 10 bases in the middle. This CDR3 region has 13 residues. CDR3 DNA sequence: TGTGCCAGCAGTTCCCGGGACGAAGATACGCAGTATTTT. It encodes CASSSRDEDTQYF.

This clonotype was observed a single time. This chain uses TRBV20-1 with TRBJ2-5; 8 nucleotides align to TRBD2. CDR1 DFQATT and CDR2 SNEGSKA come from the germline V gene (reference sequence). Unmatched junction bases numbered 9, after V lost 6 bases and J lost 6 bases. This CDR3 spans 13 amino acids. CDR3 residues: CSAHHSGVKTQYF. The CDR3 DNA reads as TGCAGTGCCCATCATAGCGGGGTGAAGACCCAGTACTTC.

This clonotype occurred a few times. This rearrangement joins TRBV11-2 to TRBJ2-5, with D unresolved. CDR3 size: 15 residues. Trimming left V 3 bases short and J 5 bases short, with 16 bases between. CDR1 is SGHAT and CDR2 is FQNNGV in the germline V gene. CDR3: CASSFQPPFGETQYF. The CDR3 DNA reads as TGTGCCAGCAGCTTTCAGCCCCCCTTTGGGGAGACCCAGTACTTC.

J is TRBJ2-1 and V is TRBV10-2, with TRBD2 matching 8 bases. The germline CDR1 and CDR2 sequences are WSHSY and SAAADI. Germline trimming cut 4 bases from V and 7 bases from J; bases unmatched to any gene: 9. CDR3 length: 15 residues. CDR3 nucleotide sequence: TGCGCCAGCAGTGGAGCGGGAGTCGGAGCGAATGAGCAGTTCTTC. Translated: CASSGAGVGANEQFF.

The rearrangement links TRBV7-2 to TRBJ2-3; D uncertain. The CDR3 sequence is 15 residues long. Germline CDR1 is SGHTA and CDR2 is FQGNSA. Trimming took off 1 base at V and 5 bases at J, with 13 bases between the two ends. The CDR3 sequence is CASSLGPRPLDTQYF. The CDR3 DNA follows: TGTGCCAGCAGCTTAGGCCCTAGACCCCTAGATACGCAGTATTTT.

The table lists this clonotype with a few counts. The J gene is TRBJ2-3, the V gene TRBV6-5; D is possibly TRBD2 (6 bases). The length of the CDR3 is 16 residues. The germline gives CDR1 MNHEY, CDR2 SVGAGI. Trimming stripped 2 bases from V and 6 bases from J, with 18 bases between. This CDR3 is CASSYVGVETRDTQYF. CDR3 coding DNA: TGTGCCAGCAGTTACGTGGGTGTCGAGACTAGGGATACGCAGTATTTT.

V gene TRBV9 combines with J gene TRBJ2-3; D might be TRBD1 (6 bases). V gave up 1 base and J gave up 1 base, with 10 bases separating them. The germline V gene encodes CDR1 SGDLS and CDR2 YYNGEE. CDR3 size: 15 residues. The CDR3: CASSVYGGGTDTQYF. The CDR3 DNA follows: TGTGCCAGCAGCGTATATGGGGGCGGCACAGATACGCAGTATTTT.

This clonotype occurred once. The chain has TRBV29-1 and TRBJ2-7; TRBD1 matches at 12 bases. With 7 bases clipped from V and 5 bases from J, the junction kept 15 bases outside the gene matches. This CDR3 region has 16 residues. Germline CDR1 reads SQVTM; CDR2 reads ANQGSEA. In DNA, the CDR3 is TGCAGCGACGGGACAGGGGGCGAGGTCGTTGGGAACGAGCAGTACTTC. Translated, it gives CSDGTGGEVVGNEQYF.

The V call is TRBV29-1, the J call TRBJ1-1; possible D gene TRBD1, 5 bases. The V gene's germline CDR1 is SQVTM and CDR2 ANQGSEA. This CDR3 is 13 amino acids long. The V and J ends lost 8 bases and 0 bases respectively, with 13 bases between them. This chain's CDR3 is CSSPGGMNTEAFF. The CDR3 coding sequence is TGCAGCTCGCCGGGGGGGATGAACACTGAAGCTTTCTTT.

This clonotype was recorded many times. This chain uses TRBV27 with TRBJ2-4, with TRBD2 as a possible D gene (5 bases). The ends were cut back, 10 bases at V and 8 bases at J, with 18 bases in the middle. CDR3 length: 13 amino acids. Per the germline V gene, CDR1 is MNHEY and CDR2 is SMNVEV (reference sequence). The DNA of the CDR3 is TGTGCCACCTCCAGTGGTGGGAGAGACATTCAGTACTTC. Its translation is CATSSGGRDIQYF.

This clonotype was seen a handful of times. The chain has TRBV18 and TRBJ1-2, with TRBD1 identical over 7 bases. Per germline, CDR1 KGHSH and CDR2 LQKENI. V gave up 3 bases and J gave up 7 bases; unmatched junction bases: 11. The CDR3 extends over 15 amino acids. The CDR3 protein is CASSPSGQPSGGYTF. CDR3 DNA sequence: TGTGCCAGCTCACCCTCGGGACAGCCATCGGGTGGCTACACCTTC.

The V and J genes are TRBV29-1 and TRBJ2-1; TRBD2 agrees at 9 bases. The junction had 13 bases not matched to a gene; V was cut back by 1 base and J by 3 bases. The CDR3 covers 18 residues. The germline CDR1 and CDR2 sequences are SQVTM and ANQGSEA. The CDR3 spells CSVEGLRTSARRYNEQFF. CDR3 coding DNA: TGCAGCGTTGAAGGTCTGAGGACTAGCGCAAGACGCTACAATGAGCAGTTCTTC.